This T cell receptor (beta chain) came from a study of vaccination effects on CD4 cells after COVID-19 (dated by TCRdb to the early 2020s). As for the study more broadly: To identify antigen-specific CD4+ T cell clonotypes by their expansion, the ViraFEST assay first stimulated PBMC with viral peptide pools and then applied TCR sequencing. A total of 9 to 11 COVID-19 convalescent patients and a few SARS-CoV-2-naive healthy vaccine recipients were included in the full study. Across the study, the median time from the second dose to post-vaccine sampling was 72 days (range 14 to 241). After vaccination, three convalescent patients were sampled both early (day +14) and late (day +241, +227, +161 respectively). SARS-CoV-2 spike-specific CD4+ TCR repertoires from before and after mRNA vaccination were compared in COVID-19 convalescent patients and in infection-naive vaccine recipients. In the study, cultures from other donors were sequenced using the Oncomine TCR Beta short-read assay on an Illumina iSeq 100. About 2.2 million PBMC per well were cultured in IMDM with around 5.3% human AB serum, around 10 IU/ml IL-2 and gentamicin, plus 10 ug/ml peptides.

On this clone: Its antigen target is currently unknown. No quality values exist for individual bases; no much larger clone is one base distant.

The method was the immunoSEQ multiplex PCR assay. DNA from the cultured, isolated CD4+ T cells was subjected to TCR beta CDR3 sequencing. The authors' pipeline ran thus. The analysis removed non-productive TCR sequences, trimmed reads to the CDR3 region, and retained only CDR3s that were 7 or more amino acids long. The MANAFEST web app was used to pick out antigen-specific clonotypes by comparing their expansion in peptide wells with that in reference cultures. For clones to be considered positive, expansion at FDR<0.05 versus reference and all other wells, an odds ratio above 5, and a frequency above 0.1% in two replicate wells were required. Clonotypes significantly expanded in SARS-CoV-2 spike wells and in at least one common cold coronavirus spike condition were defined as cross-reactive. CDR3 similarity was assessed by Levenshtein distance using the stringdist R package, and unrooted trees were constructed with ape in R 3.6.1. In TCRdb, the immuneACCESS table is reduced to in-frame sequences with V and J assigned. These tables do not hold every clone; where another copy was compared, an unresolved V gene accounts for under half, and the others remain unexplained. D and trimming were read from the DNA, whereas the V and J calls and clone size are those reported in that table. The sample records 40,000 to 45,000 clones, just over 75% of which are singletons. 3.5% to 4.5% of the sample comes from the top ten.

What the study reported, not specific to this receptor: Clones induced by infection and clones induced by vaccination both contracted markedly at late timepoints after vaccination, which fits with T cell responses waning over time. For convalescent patients, new clones induced by the vaccine made up most of the post-vaccine spike-reactive repertoire, and these new clones were largely distinct from the clones induced by infection. Only a small number of convalescent patients were included, and no early post-infection timepoints were available, which limited the study.

After 10 days of culture, CD4+ T cells were isolated with the EasySep CD4+ T cell isolation kit. Convalescent patients had PCR-confirmed SARS-CoV-2 infection between March and December 2020, before Alpha, Beta and Delta variants emerged in the United States. Each participant received two doses of an mRNA SARS-CoV-2 vaccine, either BNT162b2 or mRNA-1273. Half of the culture medium was replaced with fresh IL-2-containing medium on days 3 and 7. Unless otherwise noted, each peptide stimulation condition was cultured in triplicate wells. PBMC were separated from whole blood using Ficoll-Paque Plus gradient centrifugation and were then either cryopreserved at -140C or used fresh. The QIAamp micro DNA kit was used to extract genomic DNA from the cultured CD4+ T cells. The germline V gene encodes CDR1 LNHDA and CDR2 SQIVND (reference sequence). V and J are truncated by 6 bases and 2 bases respectively, leaving an intervening sequence of 10 bases. The CDR3, cysteine through phenylalanine, is 13 amino acids long. Only the CDR3 DNA stays, 39 bases, in frame from base 1.

The V and J segments used are TRBV19 and TRBJ1-1, with no confidently assigned D gene. The receptor was isolated from a human donor who had a prior SARS-CoV-2 infection. The source material was CD4+ T cells from PBMCs cultured without peptide, sampled after COVID-19 vaccination. Here is the DNA: TGTGCCAGTAGAGCACCGGGAAACACTGAAGCTTTCTTT. The encoded protein is CASRAPGNTEAFF. The full variable domain, completed from the reference TRBV19 and TRBJ1-1 proteins outside the CDR3, reads DGGITQSPKYLFRKEGQNVTLSCEQNLNHDAMYWYRQDPGQGLRLIYYSQIVNDFQKGDIAEGYSVSREKKESFPLTVTSAQKNPTAFYLCASRAPGNTEAFFGQGTRLTVV.